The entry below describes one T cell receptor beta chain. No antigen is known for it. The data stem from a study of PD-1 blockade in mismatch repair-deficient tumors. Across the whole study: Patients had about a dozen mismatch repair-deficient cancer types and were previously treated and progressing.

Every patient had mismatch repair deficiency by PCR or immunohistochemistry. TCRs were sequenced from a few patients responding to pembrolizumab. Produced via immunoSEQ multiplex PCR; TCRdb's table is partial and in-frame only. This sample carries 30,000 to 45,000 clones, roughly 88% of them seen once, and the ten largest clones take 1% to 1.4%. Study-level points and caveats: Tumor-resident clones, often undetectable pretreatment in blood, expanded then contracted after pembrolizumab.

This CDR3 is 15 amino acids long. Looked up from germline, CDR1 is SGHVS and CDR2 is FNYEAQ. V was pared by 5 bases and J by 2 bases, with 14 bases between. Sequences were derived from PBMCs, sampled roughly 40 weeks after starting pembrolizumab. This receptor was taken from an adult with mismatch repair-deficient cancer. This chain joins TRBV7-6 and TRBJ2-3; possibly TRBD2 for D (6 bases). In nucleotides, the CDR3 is TGTGCCAGCAGCCGGGGCGGGGCCTCCACAGATACGCAGTATTTT. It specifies CASSRGGASTDTQYF.